The T cell receptor beta chain described here comes from a study of Graves' ophthalmopathy and Graves' hyperthyroidism. The study, taken as a whole, reports: In blood, most expanded thyroid clonotypes above 0.001 frequency were also detected.

Between the trimmed V and J ends, which lost 8 bases and 6 bases, there was a span of 13 bases. CDR1 and CDR2 (germline): MNHEY, SMNVEV (reference sequence). The CDR3 has 13 residues. This clonotype showed up just a few times. Its antigen is unknown. Transcripts of RNA were the source for amplifying TCR beta CDR3 regions. Second-round multiplex PCR came after a first-round RT-PCR that employed HTBI primers. TCRdb reanalysed the multiplex PCR reads using MiXCR and keeps one entry per CDR3 protein. The data hold 680,000 or so distinct CDR3 sequences, with 20% to 25% observed a single time. The sequencing sample was made of peripheral blood. The chain is built from TRBV27 and TRBJ2-2; unclear D gene. The TCR comes from a woman younger than 30 with stable Graves' hyperthyroidism. Some clones in this sample may be carry-over from other donors' samples. The CDR3 DNA is TGTGCCAGCCGTGCCCCCGATCCCGGGGAGCTGTTTTTT. Its translation: CASRAPDPGELFF.